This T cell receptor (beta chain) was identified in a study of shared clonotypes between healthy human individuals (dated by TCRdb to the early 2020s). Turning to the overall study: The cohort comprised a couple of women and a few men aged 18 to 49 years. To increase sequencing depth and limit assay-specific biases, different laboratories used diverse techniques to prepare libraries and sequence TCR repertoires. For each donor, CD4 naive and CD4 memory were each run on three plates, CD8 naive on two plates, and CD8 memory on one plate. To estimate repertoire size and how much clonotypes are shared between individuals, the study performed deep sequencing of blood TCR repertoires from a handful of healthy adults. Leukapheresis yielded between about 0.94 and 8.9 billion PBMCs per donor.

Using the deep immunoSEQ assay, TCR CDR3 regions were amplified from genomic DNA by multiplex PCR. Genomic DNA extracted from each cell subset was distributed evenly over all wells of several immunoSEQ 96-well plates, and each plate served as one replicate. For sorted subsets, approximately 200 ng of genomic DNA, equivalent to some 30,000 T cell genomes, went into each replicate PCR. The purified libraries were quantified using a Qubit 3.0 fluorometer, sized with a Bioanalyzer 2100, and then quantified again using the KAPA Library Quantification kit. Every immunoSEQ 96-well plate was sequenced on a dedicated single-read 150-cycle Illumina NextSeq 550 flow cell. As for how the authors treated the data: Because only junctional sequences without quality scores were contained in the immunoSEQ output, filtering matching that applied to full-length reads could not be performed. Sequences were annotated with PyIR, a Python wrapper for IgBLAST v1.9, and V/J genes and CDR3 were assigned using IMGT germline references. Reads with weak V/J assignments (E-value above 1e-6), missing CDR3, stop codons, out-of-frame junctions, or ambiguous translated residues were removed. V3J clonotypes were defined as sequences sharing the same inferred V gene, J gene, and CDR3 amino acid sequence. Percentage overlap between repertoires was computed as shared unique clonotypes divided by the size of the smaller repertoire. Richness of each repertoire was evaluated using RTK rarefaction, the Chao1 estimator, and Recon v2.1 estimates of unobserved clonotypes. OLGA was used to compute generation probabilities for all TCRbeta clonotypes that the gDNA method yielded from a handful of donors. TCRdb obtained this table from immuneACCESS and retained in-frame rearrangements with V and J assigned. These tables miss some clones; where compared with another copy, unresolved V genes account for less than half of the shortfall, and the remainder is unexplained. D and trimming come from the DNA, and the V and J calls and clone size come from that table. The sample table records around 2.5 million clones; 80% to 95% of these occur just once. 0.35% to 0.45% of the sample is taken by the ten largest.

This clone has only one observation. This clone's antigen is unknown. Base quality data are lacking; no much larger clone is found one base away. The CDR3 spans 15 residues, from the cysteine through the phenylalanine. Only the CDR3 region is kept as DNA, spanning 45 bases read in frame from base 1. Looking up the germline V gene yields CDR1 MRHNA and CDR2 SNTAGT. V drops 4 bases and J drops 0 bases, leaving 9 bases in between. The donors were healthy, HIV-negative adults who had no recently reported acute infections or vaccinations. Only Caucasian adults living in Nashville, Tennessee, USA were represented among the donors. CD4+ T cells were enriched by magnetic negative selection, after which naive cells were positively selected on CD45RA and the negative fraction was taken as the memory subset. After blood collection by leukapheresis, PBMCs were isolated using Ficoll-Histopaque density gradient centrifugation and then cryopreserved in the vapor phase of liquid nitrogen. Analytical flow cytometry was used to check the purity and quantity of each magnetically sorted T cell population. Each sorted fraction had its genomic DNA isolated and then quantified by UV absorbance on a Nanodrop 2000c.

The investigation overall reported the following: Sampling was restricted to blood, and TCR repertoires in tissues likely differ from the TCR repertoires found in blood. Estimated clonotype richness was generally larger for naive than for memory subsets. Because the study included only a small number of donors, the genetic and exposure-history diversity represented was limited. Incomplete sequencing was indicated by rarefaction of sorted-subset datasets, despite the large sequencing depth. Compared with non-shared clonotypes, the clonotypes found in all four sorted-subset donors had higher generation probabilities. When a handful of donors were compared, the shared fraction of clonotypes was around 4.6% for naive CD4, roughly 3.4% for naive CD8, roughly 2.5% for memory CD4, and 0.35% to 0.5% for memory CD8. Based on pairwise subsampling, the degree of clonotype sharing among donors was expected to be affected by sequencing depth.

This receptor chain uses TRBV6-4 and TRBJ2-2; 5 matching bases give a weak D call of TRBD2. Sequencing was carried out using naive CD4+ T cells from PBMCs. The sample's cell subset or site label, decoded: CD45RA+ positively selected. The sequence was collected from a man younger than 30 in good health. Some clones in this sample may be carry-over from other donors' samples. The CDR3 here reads CASSAERANTGELFF. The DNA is TGTGCCAGCAGTGCCGAGAGGGCGAACACCGGGGAGCTGTTTTTT.